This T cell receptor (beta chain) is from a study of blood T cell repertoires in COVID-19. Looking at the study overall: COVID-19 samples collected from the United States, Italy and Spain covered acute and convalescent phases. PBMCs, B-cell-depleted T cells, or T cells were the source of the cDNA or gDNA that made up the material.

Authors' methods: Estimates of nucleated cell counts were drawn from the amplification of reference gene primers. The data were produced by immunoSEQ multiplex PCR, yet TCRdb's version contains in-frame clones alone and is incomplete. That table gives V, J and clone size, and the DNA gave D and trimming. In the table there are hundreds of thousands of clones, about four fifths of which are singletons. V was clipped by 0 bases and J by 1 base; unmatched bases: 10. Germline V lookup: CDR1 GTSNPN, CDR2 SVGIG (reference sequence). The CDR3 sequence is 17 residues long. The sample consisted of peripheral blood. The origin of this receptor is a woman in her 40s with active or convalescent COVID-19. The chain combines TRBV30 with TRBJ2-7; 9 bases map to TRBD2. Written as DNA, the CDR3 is TGTGCCTGGAGTGTACCCTCCATAGCGGGAGATTCCTACGAGCAGTACTTC. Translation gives CAWSVPSIAGDSYEQYF.